What follows are 12 T cell receptor beta chains derived from one specimen sequenced in a study of blood T cells in healthy people across ages. The use of a sample-barcoded 5' primer and a J-beta primer mix characterized a second PCR of about 6 to 11 cycles. MiXCR, run by TCRdb on the 5' RACE reads, gives a single entry per CDR3 protein. This repertoire shows approximately 800,000 distinct CDR3 sequences, roughly 25% found once; its top ten account for roughly 3.8%. The sample was also reused in another study, on T cells of mothers and their children.

Specimen: blood. The receptors here all came from a boy aged 5-17 years in good health.

V is TRBV3-1 and J is TRBJ2-1, with TRBD1 identical over 9 bases. This CDR3 is 15 amino acids long. CDR1 is LGHDT and CDR2 is YNNKEL in the germline V gene (reference sequence). V shed 0 bases, J shed 7 bases, and the junction held 4 bases outside the gene matches. CDR3 residues: CASSQEGTGINEQFF. Written as DNA, the CDR3 is TGTGCCAGCAGCCAAGAGGGGACAGGGATAAATGAGCAGTTCTTC.

The sample holds a few counts of this clonotype. The rearrangement joins TRBV4-3 to TRBJ2-7, with 9 bases lining up with TRBD1. This CDR3 region has 15 residues. Germline V gene sequence: CDR1 LGHNA, CDR2 YSLEER. The trim removed 4 bases at V and 3 bases at J, leaving 7 bases unmatched. The DNA of the CDR3 is TGCGCCAGCAGCCGGTCCGGGGACAGGGTCTACGAGCAGTACTTC. This encodes CASSRSGDRVYEQYF.

In this sample, this clonotype turned up once. A read error may account for a junction end that differs from germline. The J gene is TRBJ2-5, the V gene TRBV20-1; D is unresolved. The CDR3 runs 10 residues. CDR1 DFQATT and CDR2 SNEGSKA come from the germline V gene (reference sequence). The DNA of the CDR3 is TGCAGCCCTGCTTCGACGCAGCAGCACTTC. It is translated as CSPASTQQHF.

The CDR3 loop is CASSLLAAFNEKLFF. CDR3 DNA sequence: TGTGCCAGCAGTTTATTGGCCGCTTTTAATGAAAAACTGTTTTTT. The chain couples TRBV28 to TRBJ1-4, with D hard to call. In germline, CDR1 is MDHEN, CDR2 SYDVKM. The CDR3 is made up of 15 amino acids. Deletions cut 1 base from V and 4 bases from J, with 10 bases between.

This clonotype was recorded at least ten times. The genes are TRBV6-5 and TRBJ1-2; a possible D gene is TRBD1 (5 bases). Trimming stripped 0 bases from V and 8 bases from J, with 13 bases between. Germline V gives CDR1 MNHEY, CDR2 SVGAGI. The CDR3 length is 14 residues. The CDR3 region has the DNA TGTGCCAGCAGTTACTCTGGCGGGACCTGGGGCTACACCTTC. This encodes CASSYSGGTWGYTF.

This clonotype was detected many times. The chain links TRBV6-1 to TRBJ2-3; 9 positions match TRBD2. Germline V gives CDR1 MNHNS, CDR2 SASEGT. Trimming removed 2 bases from V and 5 bases from J; junction bases left unmatched: 5. This CDR3 has 15 residues. CDR3 in amino acids: CASSELAGGGDTQYF. In DNA form, the CDR3 reads TGTGCCAGCAGTGAACTCGCGGGAGGGGGAGATACGCAGTATTTT.

This clonotype was recorded a few times. The CDR3, as DNA: TGCAGTGCTAGAGCCCTAGCGGGAGTGGGGGGGGAGACCCAGTACTTC. It specifies CSARALAGVGGETQYF. V and J are TRBV20-1 and TRBJ2-5, with 10 nucleotides matching TRBD2. This CDR3 is built from 16 residues. From germline, CDR1 is DFQATT and CDR2 SNEGSKA (reference sequence). Trimming at V came to 1 base and at J to 5 bases, leaving 10 bases not matched to a gene.

With regard to this clonotype: One junction end does not reproduce the germline sequence, and a read error may be involved. The chain carries TRBV6-2 or TRBV6-3 and TRBJ2-7, with TRBD2 identical over 7 bases. The CDR3 runs 16 residues. The V gene's germline CDR1 is MNHEY and CDR2 SVGEGT. CDR3 bases: TGTGCCAGCAGTACCCGCATGGGCGGGAGTTATGGCGAGCGGTACTTC. Protein: CASSTRMGGSYGERYF.

The chain couples TRBV29-1 to TRBJ1-1; the D is unclear. The V and J ends lost 3 bases and 0 bases respectively, with 8 bases between them. This CDR3 is 13 amino acids long. CDR1 and CDR2 from the germline V gene are SQVTM and ANQGSEA. The CDR3 sequence is CSVESGMNTEAFF. The CDR3 nucleotides read TGCAGCGTTGAGTCGGGTATGAACACTGAAGCTTTCTTT.

The CDR3 DNA reads TGTGCCAGCAGCTTATTCGGCAGCGGGACTAGCGCATACGAGCAGTACTTC. Its translation is CASSLFGSGTSAYEQYF. This chain uses TRBV7-9 with TRBJ2-5; TRBD2 aligns across 10 bases. The J call may be faulty, since TRBJ2-7 better matches the DNA end. Per the germline V gene, CDR1 is SEHNR and CDR2 is FQNEAQ (reference sequence). The CDR3 runs to 17 residues.

The rearrangement joins TRBV7-9 to TRBJ2-7, with D unclear. Trimming stripped 1 base from V and 5 bases from J, with 9 bases between. Germline V gene lookup returns CDR1 SEHNR and CDR2 FQNEAQ (reference sequence). This CDR3 has 13 residues. The CDR3 reads CASSLDVGNEQYF. The CDR3 DNA follows: TGTGCCAGCAGCTTAGATGTGGGGAACGAGCAGTACTTC.

The table lists this clonotype with a few counts. One junction end does not reproduce the germline sequence, and a read error may be involved. For the CDR3, the DNA is TGTGCCAGCAGCGACACAGGGGAGACCACCGGGGGGCTGTTTTTT. Translating it yields CASSDTGETTGGLFF. This chain uses TRBV7-9 with TRBJ2-2, with D possibly being TRBD1 (7 bases). The germline CDR1 and CDR2 sequences are SEHNR and FQNEAQ (reference sequence). The CDR3 is 15 residues long. Supplemented by reference TRBV7-9 and TRBJ2-2, the full variable domain reads DTGVSQNPRHKITKRGQNVTFRCDPISEHNRLYWYRQTLGQGPEFLTYFQNEAQLEKSRLLSDRFSAERPKGSFSTLEIQRTEQGDSAMYLCASSDTGETTGGLFFGEGSRLTVL.